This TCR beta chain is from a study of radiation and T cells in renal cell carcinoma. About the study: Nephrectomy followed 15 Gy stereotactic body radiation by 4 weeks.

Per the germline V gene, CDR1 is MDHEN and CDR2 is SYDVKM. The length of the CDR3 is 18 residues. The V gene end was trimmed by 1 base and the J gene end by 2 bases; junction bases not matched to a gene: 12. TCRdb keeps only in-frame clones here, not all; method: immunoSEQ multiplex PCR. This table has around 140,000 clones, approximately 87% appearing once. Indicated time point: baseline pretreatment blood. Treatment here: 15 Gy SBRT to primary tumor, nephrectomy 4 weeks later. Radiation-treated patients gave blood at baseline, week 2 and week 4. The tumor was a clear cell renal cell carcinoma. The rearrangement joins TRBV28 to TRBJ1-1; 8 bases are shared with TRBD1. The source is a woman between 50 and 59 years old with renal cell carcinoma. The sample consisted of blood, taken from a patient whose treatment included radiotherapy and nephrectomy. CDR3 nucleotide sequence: TGTGCCAGCAGTTTATCCCTCCGACAGGGGAGGGGAAACACTGAAGCTTTCTTT. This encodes CASSLSLRQGRGNTEAFF.